This entry describes one T cell receptor (beta chain). The antigen this receptor binds is unknown. No much larger clone exists at a distance of one base, and base qualities are not known. This sample was taken from a study of cytomegalovirus exposure and HLA in healthy donors (dated by TCRdb to about 2017). Study-level background: According to a later analysis, one platform produced both the roughly 120 validation repertoires and the 700 or so repertoires of the first cohort. The study aimed to test whether signatures of past pathogen exposure could be identified by cataloging public T cell receptors. In addition to the first cohort of 650 to 800 subjects, a separate validation cohort of 120 different subjects was used. The study combined high-throughput TCR immunosequencing, statistical association of individual TCRs with disease status, and machine learning to predict cytomegalovirus infection status.

General findings and caveats noted by the study authors: The study gave a list of more than 150 TCR beta chains associated with cytomegalovirus. Subsequent analysis determined that TCRs grouped into clusters in the first cohort also showed a tendency toward co-occurrence across the approximately 120 validation repertoires, and approximately 94% of cluster scores exceeded 0. Across donors, most TCR sequences were observed very rarely, whereas some public TCRs were present in many individuals. The authors suggested that the approach could potentially be extended to other disease states and immunological phenotypes. In vitro tests confirmed that a few of the cytomegalovirus-associated TCR beta chains recognize cytomegalovirus antigens. In both the original and validation cohorts, the classifier was reported to diagnose cytomegalovirus status with high specificity and sensitivity. The validation cohort had no HLA typing available for a later analysis, so co-occurrence within that cohort was assessed over all 130 or so repertoires.

Donors formed part of the validation cohort, which comprised 120 subjects and was distinct from the first cohort of fewer than 750 subjects. The CDR3, from cysteine to phenylalanine, totals 14 residues. Only CDR3 DNA is held: 42 bases, read in frame from base 1. From the germline V gene, CDR1 is SGHDT and CDR2 is YYEEEE. V loses 5 bases of germline sequence and J loses 0 bases, and the interval between the two ends is 11 bases. The library was produced with the immunoSEQ multiplex PCR assay. As for the authors' bioinformatics: A statistical classification framework was built for diagnosing cytomegalovirus status from the catalog of TCR beta chain sequences. Imported from immuneACCESS, the table was reduced by TCRdb to in-frame sequences with V and J called. These copies leave out some clones; in studies compared against another copy, an unresolved V gene accounts for under half, and the cause of the remainder is not known. That table furnishes V, J and clone size, whereas the DNA furnished D and trimming. The table for this sample lists approximately 110,000 clones; around 83% of them were counted only once. 3% to 4% of the sample is in the top ten clones.

Sequenced material: PBMCs. The rearranged segments are TRBV5-6 and TRBJ1-1; the D gene is unclear. The TCR comes from a woman aged 18-29 years in good health and CMV-seropositive. This receptor has the CDR3 CASSPGLLNTEAFF. The DNA is as follows: TGTGCCAGCAGTCCTGGACTGTTGAACACTGAAGCTTTCTTT.